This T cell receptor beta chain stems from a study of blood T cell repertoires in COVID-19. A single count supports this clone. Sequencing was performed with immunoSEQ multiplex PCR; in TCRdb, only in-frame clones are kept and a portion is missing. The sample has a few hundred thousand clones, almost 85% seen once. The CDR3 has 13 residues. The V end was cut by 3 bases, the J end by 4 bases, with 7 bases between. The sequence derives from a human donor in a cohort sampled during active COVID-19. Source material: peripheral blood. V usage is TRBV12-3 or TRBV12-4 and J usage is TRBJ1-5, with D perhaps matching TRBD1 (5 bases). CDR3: CASSFRGNQPQHF. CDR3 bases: TGTGCCAGCAGTTTTCGGGGGAATCAGCCCCAGCATTTT.